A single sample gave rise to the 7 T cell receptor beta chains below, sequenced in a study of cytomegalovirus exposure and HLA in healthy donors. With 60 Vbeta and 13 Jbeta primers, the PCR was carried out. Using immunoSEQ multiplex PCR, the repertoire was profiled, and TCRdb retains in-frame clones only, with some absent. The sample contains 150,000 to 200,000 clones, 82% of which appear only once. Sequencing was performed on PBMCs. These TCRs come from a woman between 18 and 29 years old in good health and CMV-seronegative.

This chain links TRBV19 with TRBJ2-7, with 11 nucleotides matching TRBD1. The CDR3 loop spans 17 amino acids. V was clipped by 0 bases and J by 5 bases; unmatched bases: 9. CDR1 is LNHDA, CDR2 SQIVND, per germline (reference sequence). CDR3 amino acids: CASSIEGRTGGRHEQYF. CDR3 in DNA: TGTGCCAGTAGTATAGAGGGGCGGACAGGGGGCCGACACGAGCAGTACTTC. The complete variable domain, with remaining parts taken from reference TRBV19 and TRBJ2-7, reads DGGITQSPKYLFRKEGQNVTLSCEQNLNHDAMYWYRQDPGQGLRLIYYSQIVNDFQKGDIAEGYSVSREKKESFPLTVTSAQKNPTAFYLCASSIEGRTGGRHEQYFGPGTRLTVT.

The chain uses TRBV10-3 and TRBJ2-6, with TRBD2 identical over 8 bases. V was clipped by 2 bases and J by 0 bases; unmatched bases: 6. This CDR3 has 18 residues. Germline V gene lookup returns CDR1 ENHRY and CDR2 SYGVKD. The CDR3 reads CAISERIAGSSGANVLTF. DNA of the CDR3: TGTGCCATCAGTGAGCGAATAGCGGGAAGCTCTGGGGCCAACGTCCTGACTTTC.

The CDR3 protein is CASSIRDRGLRPDTEAFF. The CDR3 region has the DNA TGTGCCAGTAGTATCCGGGACAGGGGGCTCCGACCCGACACTGAAGCTTTCTTT. The chain combines TRBV19 with TRBJ1-1; 12 positions match TRBD1. Trimming removed 3 bases from V and 3 bases from J; junction bases left unmatched: 11. Germline values: CDR1 LNHDA, CDR2 SQIVND (reference sequence). The CDR3 is 18 amino acids.

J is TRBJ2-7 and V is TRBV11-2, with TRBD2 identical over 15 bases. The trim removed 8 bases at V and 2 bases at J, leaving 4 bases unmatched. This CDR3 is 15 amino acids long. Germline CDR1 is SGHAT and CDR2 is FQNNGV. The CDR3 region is CASRTSGRGAYEQYF. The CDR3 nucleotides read TGTGCCAGCCGGACTAGCGGGAGGGGGGCCTACGAGCAGTACTTC.

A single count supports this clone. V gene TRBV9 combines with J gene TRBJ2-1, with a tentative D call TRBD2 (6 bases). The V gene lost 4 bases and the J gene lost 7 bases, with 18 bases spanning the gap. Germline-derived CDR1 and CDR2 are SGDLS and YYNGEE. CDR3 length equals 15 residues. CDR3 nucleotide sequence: TGTGCCAGCAGCCCCTGGCGGGGCGCAGGAAATGAGCAGTTCTTC. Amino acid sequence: CASSPWRGAGNEQFF.

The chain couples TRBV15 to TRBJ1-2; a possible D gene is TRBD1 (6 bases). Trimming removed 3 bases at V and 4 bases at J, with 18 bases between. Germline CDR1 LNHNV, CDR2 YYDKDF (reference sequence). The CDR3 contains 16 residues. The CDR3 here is CATSSHTQGSLYGYTF. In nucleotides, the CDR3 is TGTGCCACCAGCAGTCACACCCAGGGGTCCCTCTATGGCTACACCTTC. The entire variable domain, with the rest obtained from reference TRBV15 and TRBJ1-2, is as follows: DAMVIQNPRYQVTQFGKPVTLSCSQTLNHNVMYWYQQKSSQAPKLLFHYYDKDFNNEADTPDNFQSRRPNTSFCFLDIRSPGLGDTAMYLCATSSHTQGSLYGYTFGSGTRLTVV.

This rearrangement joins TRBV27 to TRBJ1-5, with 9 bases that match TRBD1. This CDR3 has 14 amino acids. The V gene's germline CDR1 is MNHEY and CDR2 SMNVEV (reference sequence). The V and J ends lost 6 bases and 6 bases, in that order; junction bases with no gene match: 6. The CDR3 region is CASSHTGGTQPQHF. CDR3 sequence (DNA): TGTGCCAGCAGCCATACAGGGGGCACTCAGCCCCAGCATTTT.